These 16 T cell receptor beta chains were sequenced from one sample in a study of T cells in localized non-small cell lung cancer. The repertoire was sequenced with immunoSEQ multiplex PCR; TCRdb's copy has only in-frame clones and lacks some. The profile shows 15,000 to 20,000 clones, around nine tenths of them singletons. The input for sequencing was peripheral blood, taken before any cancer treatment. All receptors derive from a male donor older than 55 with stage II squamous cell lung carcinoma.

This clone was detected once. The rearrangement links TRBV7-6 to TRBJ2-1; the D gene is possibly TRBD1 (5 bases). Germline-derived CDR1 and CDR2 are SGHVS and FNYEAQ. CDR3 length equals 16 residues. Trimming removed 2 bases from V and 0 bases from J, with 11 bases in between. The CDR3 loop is CASSLTAGSSYNEQFF. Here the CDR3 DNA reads TGTGCCAGCAGCTTAACGGCAGGGTCCTCCTACAATGAGCAGTTCTTC.

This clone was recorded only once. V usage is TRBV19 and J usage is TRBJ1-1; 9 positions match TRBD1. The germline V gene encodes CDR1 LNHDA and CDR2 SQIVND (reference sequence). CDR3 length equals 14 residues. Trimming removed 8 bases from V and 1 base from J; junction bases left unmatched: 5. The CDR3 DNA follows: TGTGCCAGTGGGGACAGGGCTGGGAACACTGAAGCTTTCTTT. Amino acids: CASGDRAGNTEAFF.

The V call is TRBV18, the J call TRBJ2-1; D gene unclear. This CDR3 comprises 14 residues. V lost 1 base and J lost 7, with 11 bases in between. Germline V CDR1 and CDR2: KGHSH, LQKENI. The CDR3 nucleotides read TGTGCCAGCTCACCACTCTCTTCCGGGAATGAGCAGTTCTTC. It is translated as CASSPLSSGNEQFF. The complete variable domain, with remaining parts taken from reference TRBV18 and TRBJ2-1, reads NAGVMQNPRHLVRRRGQEARLRCSPMKGHSHVYWYRQLPEEGLKFMVYLQKENIIDESGMPKERFSAEFPKEGPSILRIQQVVRGDSAAYFCASSPLSSGNEQFFGPGTRLTVL.

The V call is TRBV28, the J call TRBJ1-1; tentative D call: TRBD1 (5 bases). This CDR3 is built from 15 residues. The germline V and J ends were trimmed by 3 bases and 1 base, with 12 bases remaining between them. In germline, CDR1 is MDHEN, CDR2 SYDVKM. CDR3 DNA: TGTGCCAGCAGTTTTGAAGCGCAGGGGAACACTGAAGCTTTCTTT. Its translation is CASSFEAQGNTEAFF.

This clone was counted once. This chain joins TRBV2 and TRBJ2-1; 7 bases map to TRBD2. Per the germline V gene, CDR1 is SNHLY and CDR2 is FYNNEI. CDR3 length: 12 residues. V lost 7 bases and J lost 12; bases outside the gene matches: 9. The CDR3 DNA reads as TGTGCCAGCACCCGGGCGGGAGATGGGCAGTTCTTC. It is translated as CASTRAGDGQFF.

CDR3 in DNA: TGTGCCAGCAGTTCGGGACACCTGAACACTGAAGCTTTCTTT. It specifies CASSSGHLNTEAFF. This chain links TRBV28 with TRBJ1-1, with a weak D call TRBD1 (6 bases). The CDR3 is 14 amino acids. CDR1 is MDHEN, CDR2 SYDVKM, per germline. Trimming removed 4 bases at V and 0 bases at J, with 9 bases between.

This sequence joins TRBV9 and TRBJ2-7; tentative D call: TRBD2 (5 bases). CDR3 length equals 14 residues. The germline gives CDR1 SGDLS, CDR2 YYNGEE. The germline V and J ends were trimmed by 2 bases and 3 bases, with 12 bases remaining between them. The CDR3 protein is CASSVRGRGYEQYF. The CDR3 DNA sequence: TGTGCCAGCAGCGTTAGAGGACGGGGCTACGAGCAGTACTTC. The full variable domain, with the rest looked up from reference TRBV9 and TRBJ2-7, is DSGVTQTPKHLITATGQRVTLRCSPRSGDLSVYWYQQSLDQGLQFLIQYYNGEERAKGNILERFSAQQFPDLHSELNLSSLELGDSALYFCASSVRGRGYEQYFGPGTRLTVT.

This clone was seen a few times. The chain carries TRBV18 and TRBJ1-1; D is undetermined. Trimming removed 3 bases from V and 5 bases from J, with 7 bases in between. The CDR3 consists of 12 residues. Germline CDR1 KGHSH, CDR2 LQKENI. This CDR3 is CASSPKETEAFF. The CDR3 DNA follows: TGTGCCAGCTCACCGAAGGAGACTGAAGCTTTCTTT.

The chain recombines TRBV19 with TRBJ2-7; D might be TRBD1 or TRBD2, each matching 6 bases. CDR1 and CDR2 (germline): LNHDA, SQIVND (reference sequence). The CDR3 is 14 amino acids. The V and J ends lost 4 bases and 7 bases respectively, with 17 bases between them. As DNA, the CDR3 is TGTGCCAGTAGTACGACTAGAGGGGGATTGGAGCAGTACTTC. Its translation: CASSTTRGGLEQYF.

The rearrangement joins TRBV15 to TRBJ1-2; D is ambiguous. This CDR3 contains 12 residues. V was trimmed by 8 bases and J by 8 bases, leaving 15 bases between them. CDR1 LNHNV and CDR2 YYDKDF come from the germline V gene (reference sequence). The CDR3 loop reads CATLDGPAGYTF. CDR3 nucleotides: TGTGCCACCCTTGACGGGCCGGCGGGCTACACCTTC.

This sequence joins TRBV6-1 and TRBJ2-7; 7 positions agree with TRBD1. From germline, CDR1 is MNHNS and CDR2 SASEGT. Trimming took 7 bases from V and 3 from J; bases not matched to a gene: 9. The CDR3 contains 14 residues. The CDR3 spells CASISTGPLYEQYF. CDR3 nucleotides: TGTGCCAGCATTTCGACAGGGCCGCTCTACGAGCAGTACTTC.

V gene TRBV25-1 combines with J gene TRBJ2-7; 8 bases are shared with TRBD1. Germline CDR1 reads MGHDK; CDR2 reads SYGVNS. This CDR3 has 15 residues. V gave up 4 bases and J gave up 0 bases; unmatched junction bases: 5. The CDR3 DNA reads TGTGCCAGCAGTGCCCAGGGGGCAGGCTCCTACGAGCAGTACTTC. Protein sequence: CASSAQGAGSYEQYF.

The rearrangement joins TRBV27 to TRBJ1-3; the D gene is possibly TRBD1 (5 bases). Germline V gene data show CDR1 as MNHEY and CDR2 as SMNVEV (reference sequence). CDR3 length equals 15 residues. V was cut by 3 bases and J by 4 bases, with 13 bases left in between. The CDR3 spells CASSFTGVSGNTIYF. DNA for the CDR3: TGTGCCAGCAGTTTCACAGGAGTATCCGGAAACACCATATATTTT.

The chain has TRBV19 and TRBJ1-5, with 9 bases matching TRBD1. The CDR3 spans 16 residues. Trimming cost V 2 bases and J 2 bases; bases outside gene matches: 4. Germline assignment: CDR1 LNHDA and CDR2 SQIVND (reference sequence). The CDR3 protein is CASSILTGGGNQPQHF. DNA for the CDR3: TGTGCCAGTAGTATACTGACAGGGGGTGGCAATCAGCCCCAGCATTTT. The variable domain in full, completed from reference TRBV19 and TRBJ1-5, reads DGGITQSPKYLFRKEGQNVTLSCEQNLNHDAMYWYRQDPGQGLRLIYYSQIVNDFQKGDIAEGYSVSREKKESFPLTVTSAQKNPTAFYLCASSILTGGGNQPQHFGDGTRLSIL.

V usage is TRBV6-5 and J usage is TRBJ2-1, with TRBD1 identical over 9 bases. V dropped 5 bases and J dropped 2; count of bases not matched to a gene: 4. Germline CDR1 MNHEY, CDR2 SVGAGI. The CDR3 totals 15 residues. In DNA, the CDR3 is TGTGCCAGCAGTACCACAGGGGGCGCCTACAATGAGCAGTTCTTC. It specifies CASSTTGGAYNEQFF.

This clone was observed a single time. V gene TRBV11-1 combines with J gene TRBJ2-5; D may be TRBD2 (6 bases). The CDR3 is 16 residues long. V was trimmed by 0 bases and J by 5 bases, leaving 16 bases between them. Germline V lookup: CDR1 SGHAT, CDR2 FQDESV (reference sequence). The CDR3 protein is CASSLAAGLAPETQYF. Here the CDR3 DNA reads TGTGCCAGCAGCTTAGCGGCGGGGCTAGCACCGGAGACCCAGTACTTC.